This T cell receptor (beta chain) was documented in a study of blood T cell repertoires in COVID-19 (TCRdb year 2020). Regarding the complete study: The collaborator samples originated in the United States, Italy and Spain and spanned the acute and convalescent phases of COVID-19. The material from the prospective study consisted of cDNA or gDNA derived from T cells, B-cell-depleted T cells, or PBMCs. Subjects who had been exposed to COVID-19, were actively infected with it, or had recovered from it provided the deeply sampled blood TCRbeta repertoires that made up the dataset. A freely available public database, intended as a resource for researchers studying the immune response to SARS-CoV-2, is where the repertoires were released. Samples came from the ongoing ImmuneRACE study (first 160 participants) plus 1,254 subjects from 6 global collaborators. The sample metadata nearly always contained a de-identified subject ID, COVID-19 status, age in years and sex. Where available, HLA class I and class II types were obtained from metadata supplied by the sample provider rather than from assay-based typing.

Each collaborating institution followed its own protocols to collect whole blood in K2EDTA tubes. For TCRbeta analysis, collaborators shipped samples as frozen whole blood, isolated PBMCs, or DNA extracted from either of those sample types. TCRbeta CDR3 regions were amplified from genomic DNA by means of the immunoSEQ Assay, a bias-controlled multiplex PCR. In the paper's pipeline: The number of nucleated cells in each sample was estimated from the amplification of reference gene primers within the assay. Sequence reads were collapsed and filtered to measure the absolute abundance of every unique TCRbeta CDR3 rearrangement. Productive Simpson clonality was computed per sample as the square root of Simpson's diversity index over productive rearrangements. TCRdb carries this immuneACCESS record with in-frame sequences only. Its versions omit some clonotypes, under half of them owing to an unresolved V gene in the studies checked, with the rest unexplained. The DNA gave D and trimming, while V, J and clone size come from that table. For this sample there are 35,000 to 45,000 clones; 75% to 90% appear just once. The ten largest clonotypes hold approximately 0.4% of the sample.

What the study reported, not specific to this receptor: How much clinical and demographic metadata was included differed by source and by participant, and the metadata was provided uncurated.

CDR1 and CDR2 are drawn from the germline V gene: ENHRY, SYGVKD. The germline ends are 6 bases apart after V is trimmed by 0 bases and J by 4 bases. The CDR3, cysteine through phenylalanine, is 14 amino acids long. The kept DNA is CDR3 alone, 42 bases in frame from the first base. Remarks on this clone: The antigen this receptor binds is unknown. Base qualities are not at hand, and no much larger clone is one base apart.

Sequencing input: peripheral blood. The rearranged segments are TRBV10-3 and TRBJ1-4, with the D segment identity uncertain. This TCR was sampled from a human donor in a cohort sampled during active COVID-19. The DNA sequence follows: TGTGCCATCAGTGAGTCATCAGATAATGAAAAACTGTTTTTT. This gives the protein CAISESSDNEKLFF.